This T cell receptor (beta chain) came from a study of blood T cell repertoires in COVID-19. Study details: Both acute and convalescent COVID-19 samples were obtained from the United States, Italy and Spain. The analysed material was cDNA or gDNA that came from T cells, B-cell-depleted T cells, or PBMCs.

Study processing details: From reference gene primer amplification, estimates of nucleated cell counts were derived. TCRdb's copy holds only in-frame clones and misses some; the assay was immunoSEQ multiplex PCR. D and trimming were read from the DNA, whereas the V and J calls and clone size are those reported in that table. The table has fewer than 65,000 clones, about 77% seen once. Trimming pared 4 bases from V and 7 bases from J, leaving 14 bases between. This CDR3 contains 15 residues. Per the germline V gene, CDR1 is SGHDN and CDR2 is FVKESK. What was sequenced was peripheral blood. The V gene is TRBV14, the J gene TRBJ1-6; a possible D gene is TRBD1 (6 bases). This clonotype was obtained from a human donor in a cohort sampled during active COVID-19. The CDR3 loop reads CASSPRAGANSPLHF. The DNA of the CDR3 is TGTGCCAGCAGCCCCAGGGCGGGGGCCAATTCACCCCTCCACTTT.